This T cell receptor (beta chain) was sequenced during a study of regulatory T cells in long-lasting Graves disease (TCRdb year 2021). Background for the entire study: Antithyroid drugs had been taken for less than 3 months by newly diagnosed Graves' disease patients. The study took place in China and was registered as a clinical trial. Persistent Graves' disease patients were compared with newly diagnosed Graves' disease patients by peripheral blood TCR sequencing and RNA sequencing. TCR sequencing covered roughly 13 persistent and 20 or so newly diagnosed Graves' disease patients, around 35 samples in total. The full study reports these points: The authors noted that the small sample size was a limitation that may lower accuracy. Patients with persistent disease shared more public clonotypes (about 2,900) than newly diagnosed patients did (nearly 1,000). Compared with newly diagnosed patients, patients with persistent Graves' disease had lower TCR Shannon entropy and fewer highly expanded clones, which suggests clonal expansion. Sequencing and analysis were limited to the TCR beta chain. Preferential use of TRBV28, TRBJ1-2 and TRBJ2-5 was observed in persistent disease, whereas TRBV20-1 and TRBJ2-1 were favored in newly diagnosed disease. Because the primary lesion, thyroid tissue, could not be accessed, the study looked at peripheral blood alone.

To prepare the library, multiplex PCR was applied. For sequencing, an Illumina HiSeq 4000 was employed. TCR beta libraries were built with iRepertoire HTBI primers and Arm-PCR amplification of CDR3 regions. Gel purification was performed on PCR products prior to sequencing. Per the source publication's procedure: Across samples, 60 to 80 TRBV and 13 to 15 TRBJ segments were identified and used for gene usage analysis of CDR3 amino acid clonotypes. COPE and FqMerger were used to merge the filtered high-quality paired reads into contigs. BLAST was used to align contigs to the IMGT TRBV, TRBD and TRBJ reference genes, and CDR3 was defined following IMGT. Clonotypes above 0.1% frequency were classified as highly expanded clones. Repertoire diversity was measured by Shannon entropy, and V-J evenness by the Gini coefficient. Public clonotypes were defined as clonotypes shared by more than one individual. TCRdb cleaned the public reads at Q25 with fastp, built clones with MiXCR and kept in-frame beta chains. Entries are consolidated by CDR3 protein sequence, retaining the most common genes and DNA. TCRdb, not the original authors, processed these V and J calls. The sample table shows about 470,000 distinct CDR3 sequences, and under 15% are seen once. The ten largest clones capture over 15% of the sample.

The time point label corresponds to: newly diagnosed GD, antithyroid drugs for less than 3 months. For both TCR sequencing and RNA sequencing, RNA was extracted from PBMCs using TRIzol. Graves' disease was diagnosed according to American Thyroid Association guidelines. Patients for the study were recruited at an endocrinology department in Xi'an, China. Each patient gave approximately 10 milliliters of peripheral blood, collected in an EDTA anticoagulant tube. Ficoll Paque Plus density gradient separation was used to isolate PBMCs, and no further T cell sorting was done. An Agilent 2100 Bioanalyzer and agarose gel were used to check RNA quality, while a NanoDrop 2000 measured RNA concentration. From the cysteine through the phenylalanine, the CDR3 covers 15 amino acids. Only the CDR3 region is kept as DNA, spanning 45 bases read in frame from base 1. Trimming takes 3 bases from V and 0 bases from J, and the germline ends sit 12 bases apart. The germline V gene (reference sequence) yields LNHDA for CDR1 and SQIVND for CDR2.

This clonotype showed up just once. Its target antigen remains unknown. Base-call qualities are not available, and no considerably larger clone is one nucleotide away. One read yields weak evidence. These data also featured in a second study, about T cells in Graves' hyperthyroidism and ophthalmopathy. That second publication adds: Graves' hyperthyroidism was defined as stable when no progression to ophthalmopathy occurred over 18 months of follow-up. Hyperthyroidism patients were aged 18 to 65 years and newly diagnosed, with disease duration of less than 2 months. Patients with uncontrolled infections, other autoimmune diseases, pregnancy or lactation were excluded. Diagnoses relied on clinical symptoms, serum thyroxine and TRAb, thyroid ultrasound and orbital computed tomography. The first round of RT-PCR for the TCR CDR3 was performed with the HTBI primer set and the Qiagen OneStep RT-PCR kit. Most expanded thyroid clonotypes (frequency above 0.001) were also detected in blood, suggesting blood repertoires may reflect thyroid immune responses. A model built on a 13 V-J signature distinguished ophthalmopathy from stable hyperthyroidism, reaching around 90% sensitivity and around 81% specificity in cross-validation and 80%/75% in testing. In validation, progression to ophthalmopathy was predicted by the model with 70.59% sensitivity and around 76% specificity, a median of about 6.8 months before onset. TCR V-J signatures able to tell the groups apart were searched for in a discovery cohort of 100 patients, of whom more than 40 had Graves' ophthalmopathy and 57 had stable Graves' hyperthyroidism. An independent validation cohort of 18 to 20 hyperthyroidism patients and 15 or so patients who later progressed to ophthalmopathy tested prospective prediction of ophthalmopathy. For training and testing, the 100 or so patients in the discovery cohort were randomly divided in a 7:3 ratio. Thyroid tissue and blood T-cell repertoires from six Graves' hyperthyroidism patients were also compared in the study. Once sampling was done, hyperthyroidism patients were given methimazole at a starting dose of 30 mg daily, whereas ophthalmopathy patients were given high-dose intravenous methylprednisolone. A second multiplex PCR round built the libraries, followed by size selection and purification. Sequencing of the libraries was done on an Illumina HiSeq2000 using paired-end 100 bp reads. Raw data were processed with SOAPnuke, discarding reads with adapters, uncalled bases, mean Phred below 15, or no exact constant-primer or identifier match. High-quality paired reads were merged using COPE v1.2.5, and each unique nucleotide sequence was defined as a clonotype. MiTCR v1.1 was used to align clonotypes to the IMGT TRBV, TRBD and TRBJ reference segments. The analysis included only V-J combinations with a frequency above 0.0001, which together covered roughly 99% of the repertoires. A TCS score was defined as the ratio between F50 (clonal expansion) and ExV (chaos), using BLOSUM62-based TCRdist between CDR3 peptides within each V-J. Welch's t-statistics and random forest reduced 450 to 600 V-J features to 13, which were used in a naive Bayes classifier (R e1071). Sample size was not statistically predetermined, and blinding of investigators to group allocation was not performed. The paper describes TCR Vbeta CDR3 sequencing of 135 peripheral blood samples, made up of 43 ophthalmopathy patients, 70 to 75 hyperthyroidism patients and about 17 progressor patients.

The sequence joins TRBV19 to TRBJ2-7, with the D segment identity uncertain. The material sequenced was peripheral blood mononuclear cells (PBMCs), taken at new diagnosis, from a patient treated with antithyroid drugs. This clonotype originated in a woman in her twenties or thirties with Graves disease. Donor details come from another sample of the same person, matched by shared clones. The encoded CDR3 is CASSMSFGSSYEQYF. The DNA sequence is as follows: TGTGCCAGTAGTATGAGTTTTGGGTCCTCCTACGAGCAGTACTTC.